These T cell receptor beta chains were read from a single sample in a study of blood T cell repertoires in COVID-19. The data were produced by immunoSEQ multiplex PCR, yet TCRdb's version contains in-frame clones alone and is incomplete. The sample yields hundreds of thousands of clones, approximately 83% seen once. Sequenced: PBMCs or T cells enriched from blood (not recorded which). The receptors stem from a woman aged 40 to 49 with acute COVID-19. Both conserved end residues are trimmed from each CDR3. Fields, in order: D gene, V gene, J gene, CDR3 protein. D genes are given only for firm matches.

D: TRBD2; V: TRBV5-5; J: TRBJ2-7; CDR3: ASSPTLAGSYEQY
D: NA; V: TRBV9; J: TRBJ1-2; CDR3: ASSVTGNYGYT
D: TRBD2; V: TRBV5-4; J: TRBJ2-1; CDR3: ASSLRTSGSDEQF
D: TRBD1; V: TRBV4-2; J: TRBJ1-4; CDR3: ASSQDPPTGDRPTNEKLF
D: NA; V: TRBV5-5; J: TRBJ2-1; CDR3: ASSLFRLAHNEQF
D: TRBD1; V: TRBV6-5; J: TRBJ2-7; CDR3: ASIPGQGFSYEQY
D: NA; V: TRBV27; J: TRBJ2-3; CDR3: ASSTLTSSTDTQY
D: TRBD2; V: TRBV9; J: TRBJ2-7; CDR3: ASSVGLAAYEQY
D: NA; V: TRBV27; J: TRBJ2-2; CDR3: ASSFSGRLNTGELF
D: TRBD1; V: TRBV12-3/TRBV12-4; J: TRBJ2-5; CDR3: ASSGETGETQY
D: NA; V: TRBV29-1; J: TRBJ1-3; CDR3: SVSLNSGNTIY
D: NA; V: TRBV7-2; J: TRBJ1-1; CDR3: ASSLWAGENTEAF
D: NA; V: TRBV14; J: TRBJ2-3; CDR3: ASRASGTDTQY
D: TRBD2; V: TRBV9; J: TRBJ2-5; CDR3: ASSVAPSGDRETQY
D: TRBD2; V: TRBV19; J: TRBJ2-3; CDR3: ASRLVAGPSTDTQY
D: NA; V: TRBV11-2; J: TRBJ2-1; CDR3: ASSPPKRASYNEQF
D: TRBD2; V: TRBV7-9; J: TRBJ2-5; CDR3: ASSLPTSGLETQY
D: TRBD2; V: TRBV18; J: TRBJ2-7; CDR3: ASSPRTSINEQY
D: TRBD1; V: TRBV19; J: TRBJ1-2; CDR3: ASSKGLGQGYSSYGYT
D: NA; V: TRBV7-3; J: TRBJ2-7; CDR3: ASSPTPAGFYEQY
D: NA; V: TRBV24-1; J: TRBJ2-7; CDR3: ATSDPTGYEQY
D: TRBD1; V: TRBV30; J: TRBJ1-2; CDR3: AWSADTGGDRT
D: TRBD2; V: TRBV10-3; J: TRBJ2-7; CDR3: AISEGTSGTALISYEQY
D: NA; V: TRBV29-1; J: TRBJ1-2; CDR3: SATGDANYGYT
D: NA; V: TRBV29-1; J: TRBJ2-1; CDR3: SVHQTALRNEQF
D: NA; V: TRBV6-5; J: TRBJ1-3; CDR3: ASSYWPLRSGNTIY
D: NA; V: TRBV29-1; J: TRBJ2-7; CDR3: SVQQASSYEQY
D: TRBD1; V: TRBV30; J: TRBJ1-5; CDR3: AWSVGQGSNQPQH